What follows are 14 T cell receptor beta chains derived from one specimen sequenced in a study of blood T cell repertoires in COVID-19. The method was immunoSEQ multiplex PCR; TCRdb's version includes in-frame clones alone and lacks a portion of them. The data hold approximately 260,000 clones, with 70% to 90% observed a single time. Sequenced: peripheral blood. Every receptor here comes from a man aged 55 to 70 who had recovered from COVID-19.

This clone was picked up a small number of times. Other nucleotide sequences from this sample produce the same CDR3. CDR3 sequence (DNA): TGTGCCAGCAGCGTAGTAGCGGGAGTAAATGAGCAGTTCTTC. It translates to CASSVVAGVNEQFF. The gene calls are TRBV9 and TRBJ2-1; 9 positions match TRBD2. V dropped 0 bases and J dropped 7; count of bases not matched to a gene: 2. CDR3 length: 14 amino acids. Germline CDR1 and CDR2: SGDLS and YYNGEE.

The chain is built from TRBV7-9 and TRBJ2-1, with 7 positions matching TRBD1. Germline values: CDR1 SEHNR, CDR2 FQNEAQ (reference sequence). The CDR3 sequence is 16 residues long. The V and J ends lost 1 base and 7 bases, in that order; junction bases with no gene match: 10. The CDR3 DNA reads TGTGCCAGCAGCTTAGACAGGGGCCTAAAGGCAAATGAGCAGTTCTTC. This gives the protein CASSLDRGLKANEQFF.

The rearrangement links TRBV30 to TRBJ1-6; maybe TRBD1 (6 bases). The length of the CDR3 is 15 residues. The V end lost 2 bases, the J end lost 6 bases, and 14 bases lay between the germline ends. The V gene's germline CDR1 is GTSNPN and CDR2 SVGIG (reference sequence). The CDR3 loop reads CAWSPWTDLNSPLHF. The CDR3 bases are TGTGCCTGGAGTCCATGGACAGATCTTAATTCACCCCTCCACTTT.

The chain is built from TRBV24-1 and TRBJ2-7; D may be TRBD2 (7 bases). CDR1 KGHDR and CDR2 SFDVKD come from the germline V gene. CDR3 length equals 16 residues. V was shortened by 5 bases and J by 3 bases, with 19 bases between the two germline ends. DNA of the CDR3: TGTGCCACCAGTGTACGGGGGGCAGGGATTATCTACGAGCAGTACTTC. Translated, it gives CATSVRGAGIIYEQYF.

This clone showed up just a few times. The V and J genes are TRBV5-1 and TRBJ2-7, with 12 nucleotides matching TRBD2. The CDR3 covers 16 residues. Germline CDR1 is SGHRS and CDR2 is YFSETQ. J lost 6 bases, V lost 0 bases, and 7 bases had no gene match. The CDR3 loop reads CASSLGLTSGRTEQYF. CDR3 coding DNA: TGCGCCAGCAGCTTGGGGTTGACTAGCGGGAGAACCGAGCAGTACTTC.

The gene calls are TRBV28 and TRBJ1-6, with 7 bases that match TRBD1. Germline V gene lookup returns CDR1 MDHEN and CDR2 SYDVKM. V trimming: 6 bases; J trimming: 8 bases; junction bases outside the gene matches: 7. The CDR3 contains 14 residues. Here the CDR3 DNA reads TGTGCCAGCAGGAAACAGGGGAGGTATTCACCCCTCCACTTT. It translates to CASRKQGRYSPLHF.

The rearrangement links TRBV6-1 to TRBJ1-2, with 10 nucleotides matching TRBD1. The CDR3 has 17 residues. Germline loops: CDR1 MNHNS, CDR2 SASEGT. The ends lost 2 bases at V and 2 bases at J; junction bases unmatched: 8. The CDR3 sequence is CASSEFPGGQGNYGYTF. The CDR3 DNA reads TGTGCCAGCAGTGAATTTCCCGGGGGACAGGGGAACTATGGCTACACCTTC.

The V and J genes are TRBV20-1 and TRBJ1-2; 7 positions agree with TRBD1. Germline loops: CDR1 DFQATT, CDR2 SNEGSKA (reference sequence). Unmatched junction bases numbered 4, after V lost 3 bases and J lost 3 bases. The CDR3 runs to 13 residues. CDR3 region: CSASTDRDYGYTF. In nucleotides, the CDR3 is TGCAGTGCTAGTACCGACAGGGACTATGGCTACACCTTC.

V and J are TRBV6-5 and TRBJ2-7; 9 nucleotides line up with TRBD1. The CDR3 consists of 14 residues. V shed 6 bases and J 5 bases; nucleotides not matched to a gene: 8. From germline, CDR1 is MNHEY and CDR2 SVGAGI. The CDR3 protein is CASRSQGAFDEQYF. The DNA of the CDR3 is TGTGCCAGCAGGTCACAGGGGGCTTTCGACGAGCAGTACTTC.

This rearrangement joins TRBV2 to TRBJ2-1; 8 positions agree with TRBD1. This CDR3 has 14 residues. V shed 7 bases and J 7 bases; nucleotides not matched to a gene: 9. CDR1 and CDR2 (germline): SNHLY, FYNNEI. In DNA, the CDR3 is TGTGCCAGCACCCGACAGGGGAATTCGAATGAGCAGTTCTTC. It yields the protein CASTRQGNSNEQFF. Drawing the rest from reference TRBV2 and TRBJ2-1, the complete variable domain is EPEVTQTPSHQVTQMGQEVILRCVPISNHLYFYWYRQILGQKVEFLVSFYNNEISEKSEIFDDQFSVERPDGSNFTLKIRSTKLEDSAMYFCASTRQGNSNEQFFGPGTRLTVL.

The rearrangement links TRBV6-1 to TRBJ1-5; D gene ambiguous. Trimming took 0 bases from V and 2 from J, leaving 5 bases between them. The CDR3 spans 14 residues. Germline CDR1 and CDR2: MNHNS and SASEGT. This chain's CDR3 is CASSEALGNQPQHF. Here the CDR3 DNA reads TGTGCCAGCAGTGAAGCATTAGGCAATCAGCCCCAGCATTTT.

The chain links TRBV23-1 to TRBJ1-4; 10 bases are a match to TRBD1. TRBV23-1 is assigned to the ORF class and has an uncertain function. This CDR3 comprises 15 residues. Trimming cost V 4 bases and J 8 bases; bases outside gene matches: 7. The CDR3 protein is CASSRAGTGEEKLFF. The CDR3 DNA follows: TGCGCCAGCAGTCGCGCCGGGACAGGGGAGGAAAAACTGTTTTTT.

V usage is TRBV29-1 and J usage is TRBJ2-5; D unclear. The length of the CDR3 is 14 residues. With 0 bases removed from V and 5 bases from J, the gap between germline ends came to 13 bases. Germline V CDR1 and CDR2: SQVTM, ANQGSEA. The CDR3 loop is CSVEDPPGAETQYF. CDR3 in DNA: TGCAGCGTTGAAGACCCCCCTGGAGCGGAGACCCAGTACTTC.

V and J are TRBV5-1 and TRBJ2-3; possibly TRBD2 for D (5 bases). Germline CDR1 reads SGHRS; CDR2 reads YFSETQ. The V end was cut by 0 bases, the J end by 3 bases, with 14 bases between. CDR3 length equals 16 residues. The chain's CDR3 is CASSLAPGILTDTQYF. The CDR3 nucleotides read TGCGCCAGCAGCTTGGCCCCGGGGATATTGACAGATACGCAGTATTTT.